These 21 T cell receptor beta chains were sequenced from one sample in a study of T-cell reconstitution after alpha-beta-depleted transplantation in children. Unique molecular identifiers were used to barcode this TCRbeta library. TCRdb used MiXCR to reprocess the PCR reads, holding one entry per CDR3 protein. The table has about 610,000 distinct CDR3 sequences, 8% to 11% seen once. This material consisted of PBMCs from the stem cell graft donor, taken from the stem cell graft. These TCRs come from a human donor who donated a stem cell graft to a child with acute myeloid leukemia.

V is TRBV30 and J is TRBJ1-1; D is ambiguous. V was clipped by 0 bases and J by 9 bases, with 14 bases between them. This CDR3 spans 13 amino acids. Germline CDR1 GTSNPN, CDR2 SVGIG (reference sequence). The CDR3 DNA follows: TGTGCCTGGAGTGTACCCGGGAGGTCCCAAGCTTTCTTT. It specifies CAWSVPGRSQAFF.

The table lists this clonotype with many counts. The chain has TRBV20-1 and TRBJ2-5, with 7 bases that match TRBD1. This CDR3 has 13 residues. V lost 5 bases to trimming and J lost 2 bases; unmatched junction nucleotides: 5. Germline CDR1 is DFQATT and CDR2 is SNEGSKA (reference sequence). CDR3 region: CSAEDRAQETQYF. The CDR3 nucleotides read TGCAGTGCTGAAGACAGGGCTCAAGAGACCCAGTACTTC.

The rearrangement joins TRBV12-3 or TRBV12-4 to TRBJ1-1; 7 positions match TRBD1. With V trimmed by 1 base and J by 5 bases, 10 bases remained unmatched. The CDR3 extends over 16 amino acids. CDR3 sequence (DNA): TGTGCCAGCAGTTTAGTGGCAGGGGGATGGGGGACTGAAGCTTTCTTT. Its protein is CASSLVAGGWGTEAFF.

The chain joins TRBV20-1 to TRBJ1-1; 9 bases map to TRBD1. With 5 bases clipped from V and 5 bases from J, the junction kept 6 bases outside the gene matches. The V gene's germline CDR1 is DFQATT and CDR2 SNEGSKA (reference sequence). The CDR3 covers 13 residues. The CDR3 sequence is CSAPGTGSTEAFF. DNA of the CDR3: TGCAGTGCTCCTGGGACAGGGTCGACTGAAGCTTTCTTT.

The chain uses TRBV6-6 and TRBJ2-2, with D possibly being TRBD2 (5 bases). In germline, CDR1 is MNHNY, CDR2 SVGAGI (reference sequence). V was cut by 8 bases and J by 0 bases, with 7 bases left in between. CDR3 length: 13 amino acids. The CDR3: CASRGSNTGELFF. CDR3 in DNA: TGTGCCAGCCGGGGATCGAACACCGGGGAGCTGTTTTTT.

This clonotype came up many times. CDR3 coding DNA: TGTGCCAGCAGTTACTCGTCCCAGACCCAGTACTTC. Protein sequence: CASSYSSQTQYF. V is TRBV7-2 and J is TRBJ2-5; no clear D. This CDR3 is built from 12 residues. Germline assignment: CDR1 SGHTA and CDR2 FQGNSA. V lost 6 bases to trimming and J lost 6 bases, with 11 bases between them.

In this sample, this clonotype turned up a few times. The V call is TRBV20-1, the J call TRBJ2-1, with 10 bases aligning to TRBD2. The CDR3 extends over 14 amino acids. Germline-derived CDR1 and CDR2 are DFQATT and SNEGSKA (reference sequence). V shed 2 bases, J shed 6 bases, and the junction held 4 bases outside the gene matches. The CDR3 sequence: CSARQREGGNEQFF. The CDR3 coding sequence is TGCAGTGCTAGACAGCGGGAGGGGGGCAATGAGCAGTTCTTC.

The chain couples TRBV12-3 or TRBV12-4 to TRBJ2-4; a possible D gene is TRBD2 (5 bases). The CDR3 length is 17 residues. V lost 1 base, J lost 3 bases, and 16 bases lay in between. For the CDR3, the DNA is TGTGCCAGCAGTTTAGGATCTCTAGCCCCCCACAAAAACATTCAGTACTTC. Protein product: CASSLGSLAPHKNIQYF.

This clonotype was counted ten times or more. The chain uses TRBV20-1 and TRBJ2-5; TRBD2 matches at 8 bases. Per germline, CDR1 DFQATT and CDR2 SNEGSKA (reference sequence). V lost 5 bases and J lost 7; bases outside the gene matches: 6. The CDR3 runs 12 residues. The CDR3 spells CSACSGDSTQYF. The CDR3 coding sequence is TGCAGTGCTTGTAGCGGGGATTCGACCCAGTACTTC.

The gene calls are TRBV7-9 and TRBJ1-1; D gene ambiguous. V lost 7 bases, J lost 5 bases, and 8 bases lay in between. The germline gives CDR1 SEHNR, CDR2 FQNEAQ (reference sequence). The CDR3 has 11 amino acids. DNA for the CDR3: TGTGCCAGCACCAAAAGGACTGAAGCTTTCTTT. Protein sequence: CASTKRTEAFF. Based on the CDR3 plus reference TRBV7-9 and TRBJ1-1, the full variable domain is DTGVSQNPRHKITKRGQNVTFRCDPISEHNRLYWYRQTLGQGPEFLTYFQNEAQLEKSRLLSDRFSAERPKGSFSTLEIQRTEQGDSAMYLCASTKRTEAFFGQGTRLTVV.

This clonotype was counted between two and nine times. V is TRBV9 and J is TRBJ2-5; D is undetermined. In germline, CDR1 is SGDLS, CDR2 YYNGEE. The germline V and J ends were trimmed by 0 bases and 7 bases, with 13 bases remaining between them. The CDR3 covers 14 residues. The CDR3: CASSVEAETRTQYF. As DNA, the CDR3 is TGTGCCAGCAGCGTAGAAGCAGAGACAAGGACCCAGTACTTC. Looking up the rest from reference TRBV9 and TRBJ2-5 gives the full variable domain: DSGVTQTPKHLITATGQRVTLRCSPRSGDLSVYWYQQSLDQGLQFLIQYYNGEERAKGNILERFSAQQFPDLHSELNLSSLELGDSALYFCASSVEAETRTQYFGPGTRLLVL.

This clonotype was detected a few times. V gene TRBV4-3 combines with J gene TRBJ2-7, with TRBD2 matching 14 bases. Looked up from germline, CDR1 is LGHNA and CDR2 is YSLEER. This CDR3 has 15 residues. Germline trimming cut 4 bases from V and 5 bases from J; bases unmatched to any gene: 4. The CDR3 spells CASSPGTSGSHEQYF. As DNA, the CDR3 is TGCGCCAGCAGCCCGGGGACTAGCGGGAGTCACGAGCAGTACTTC.

J is TRBJ2-7 and V is TRBV18; a weak D match, TRBD2 (5 bases). This CDR3 is built from 15 residues. Trimming stripped 3 bases from V and 1 base from J, with 13 bases between. Per germline, CDR1 KGHSH and CDR2 LQKENI. The CDR3 DNA follows: TGTGCCAGCTCACCTCTATTTCAGCGGTCCTACGAGCAGTACTTC. Its translation is CASSPLFQRSYEQYF.

This clonotype has ten or more counts. V gene TRBV4-3 combines with J gene TRBJ1-1; no reliable D call. Germline loops: CDR1 LGHNA, CDR2 YSLEER. The CDR3 runs 13 residues. V was pared by 0 bases and J by 11 bases, with 13 bases between. As DNA, the CDR3 is TGCGCCAGCAGCCAAGATAAGCACGGGCGGGCTTTCTTT. This codes for CASSQDKHGRAFF.

The rearrangement links TRBV6-5 to TRBJ2-1; the D call may be TRBD1 or TRBD2 (5 bases each). The CDR3 runs 16 residues. Germline V CDR1 and CDR2: MNHEY, SVGAGI. V shed 0 bases and J shed 0 bases, with 9 bases lying between them. CDR3 coding DNA: TGTGCCAGCAGTTACTCGGGACGGAGCTCCTACAATGAGCAGTTCTTC. It translates to CASSYSGRSSYNEQFF.

The rearrangement joins TRBV6-2 or TRBV6-3 to TRBJ1-5; no clear D. Germline V gives CDR1 MNHEY, CDR2 SVGEGT. Trimming shortened V by 6 bases and J by 1 base, and 13 bases separated the two germline ends. The CDR3 is made up of 15 amino acids. CDR3 bases: TGTGCCAGCAGCCACGGACCGAGAAGCAATCAGCCCCAGCATTTT. It specifies CASSHGPRSNQPQHF.

The table lists this clonotype with many counts. CDR3 region: CSVEAAPLTSEQYF. The CDR3 DNA is TGCAGCGTTGAGGCGGCCCCACTAACTTCAGAGCAGTACTTC. The chain recombines TRBV29-1 with TRBJ2-7; no firm D call. The CDR3 runs 14 residues. Trimming removed 3 bases at V and 7 bases at J, with 19 bases between. Germline CDR1 SQVTM, CDR2 ANQGSEA.

The chain carries TRBV5-5 and TRBJ2-3, with TRBD1 identical over 8 bases. Trimming cost V 4 bases and J 2 bases; bases outside gene matches: 3. The germline gives CDR1 SGHKS, CDR2 YYEKEE (reference sequence). This CDR3 is built from 14 residues. The CDR3 DNA sequence: TGTGCCAGCAGCCTGGGACAGGTCACAGATACGCAGTATTTT. Encoded protein: CASSLGQVTDTQYF.

This clonotype was seen repeatedly, ten times or more. The chain employs TRBV7-6 and TRBJ2-1; no firm D call. With 1 base removed from V and 8 bases from J, the gap between germline ends came to 18 bases. The CDR3 length is 16 residues. Looked up from germline, CDR1 is SGHVS and CDR2 is FNYEAQ. The CDR3 sequence: CASSLGVPGALDEQFF. The CDR3 nucleotides read TGTGCCAGCAGCTTAGGAGTTCCGGGCGCCTTAGATGAGCAGTTCTTC.

This clonotype was seen a few times. The V call is TRBV18, the J call TRBJ2-5; TRBD1 agrees at 8 bases. The trim removed 4 bases at V and 5 bases at J, leaving 9 bases unmatched. The CDR3 spans 15 residues. Germline-derived CDR1 and CDR2 are KGHSH and LQKENI. CDR3 in amino acids: CASSLLVDRAETQYF. The CDR3 nucleotides read TGTGCCAGCTCACTTTTGGTGGACAGGGCTGAGACCCAGTACTTC.

The chain joins TRBV20-1 to TRBJ2-3; D unclear. The CDR3 loop spans 14 amino acids. The germline V gene encodes CDR1 DFQATT and CDR2 SNEGSKA (reference sequence). Trimming left V 1 base short and J 0 bases short, with 8 bases between. The chain's CDR3 is CSARAVGSTDTQYF. CDR3 bases: TGCAGTGCTAGAGCTGTGGGGAGCACAGATACGCAGTATTTT.